One sample yielded the 30 T cell receptor beta chains listed below, sequenced in a study of blood T cell repertoires in COVID-19. TCRdb's copy holds only in-frame clones and misses some; the assay was immunoSEQ multiplex PCR. Here the sample spans under 110,000 clones, about 64% being singletons. Sequencing was performed on peripheral blood. The source is a human donor with acute or convalescent COVID-19. The donor label of this sample is uncertain.

This clone was counted at least ten times. This same CDR3 is encoded by further DNA sequences in the sample. V usage is TRBV7-9 and J usage is TRBJ1-5, with no clear D. This CDR3 region has 15 residues. CDR1 and CDR2 (germline): SEHNR, FQNEAQ (reference sequence). V was shortened by 5 bases and J by 0 bases, with 11 bases between the two germline ends. In nucleotides, the CDR3 is TGTGCCAGCAGCCTGGGAGGTTATAGCAATCAGCCCCAGCATTTT. Its translation is CASSLGGYSNQPQHF.

This chain uses TRBV18 with TRBJ1-5; 8 bases match TRBD1. This CDR3 has 14 amino acids. Germline CDR1 is KGHSH and CDR2 is LQKENI. V gave up 5 bases and J gave up 5 bases; unmatched junction bases: 5. The CDR3 loop is CASSATGAHQPQHF. The CDR3, as DNA: TGTGCCAGCTCAGCGACAGGGGCCCATCAGCCCCAGCATTTT.

In its sample, this clone was seen a few times. V usage is TRBV18 and J usage is TRBJ1-4, with D possibly matching TRBD1 (6 bases). Germline CDR1 is KGHSH and CDR2 is LQKENI. This CDR3 is 15 amino acids long. V was shortened by 2 bases and J by 3 bases, with 10 bases between the two germline ends. DNA for the CDR3: TGTGCCAGCTCACCAGGGGGCCCATCTAATGAAAAACTGTTTTTT. Translated: CASSPGGPSNEKLFF.

The chain employs TRBV9 and TRBJ2-5; 9 bases line up with TRBD2. The CDR3 covers 14 residues. J was trimmed by 5 bases and V by 4 bases; bases with no gene match: 6. Germline assignment: CDR1 SGDLS and CDR2 YYNGEE. The CDR3 DNA is TGTGCCAGCAGCTTCCGGACTAGCGCGGAGACCCAGTACTTC. This translates into CASSFRTSAETQYF.

This clone was found once. This chain connects TRBV9 to TRBJ2-1; 7 positions match TRBD1. This CDR3 comprises 12 residues. Germline lookup yields CDR1 SGDLS and CDR2 YYNGEE. Trimming removed 4 bases from V and 10 bases from J; junction bases left unmatched: 5. The CDR3 loop is CASSTTGNEQFF. The CDR3 coding sequence is TGTGCCAGCAGCACGACAGGGAACGAGCAGTTCTTC.

The V call is TRBV11-2, the J call TRBJ1-1; a possible D gene is TRBD1 (6 bases). Germline V lookup: CDR1 SGHAT, CDR2 FQNNGV. The CDR3 has 13 amino acids. Trimming pared 7 bases from V and 2 bases from J, leaving 11 bases between. CDR3 nucleotide sequence: TGTGCCAGCATAAGACAGGTTAACACTGAAGCTTTCTTT. Its translation is CASIRQVNTEAFF.

The chain carries TRBV10-3 and TRBJ2-7; 7 positions agree with TRBD1. Per the germline V gene, CDR1 is ENHRY and CDR2 is SYGVKD. The CDR3 length is 12 residues. Trimming at V came to 10 bases and at J to 6 bases, leaving 9 bases not matched to a gene. The CDR3, as DNA: TGTGCCACCAACGAAGGGGGCGCCGAGCAGTACGTC. It translates to CATNEGGAEQYV.

This clone was seen a few times. J is TRBJ1-1 and V is TRBV30; TRBD1 matches 8 bases. CDR1 and CDR2 (germline): GTSNPN, SVGIG (reference sequence). The CDR3 is 14 residues long. Trimming took 3 bases from V and 0 from J; bases not matched to a gene: 3. CDR3 loop: CAWRWTGMNTEAFF. Here the CDR3 DNA reads TGTGCCTGGAGGTGGACAGGGATGAACACTGAAGCTTTCTTT.

This clone was detected a few times. J is TRBJ2-1 and V is TRBV2; maybe TRBD2 (6 bases). This CDR3 comprises 15 residues. V dropped 3 bases and J dropped 5 bases, with 14 bases sitting between them. Looked up from germline, CDR1 is SNHLY and CDR2 is FYNNEI. Here the CDR3 reads CASSETRRWDNEQFF. CDR3 nucleotide sequence: TGTGCCAGCAGTGAGACTAGACGGTGGGACAATGAGCAGTTCTTC. The full variable domain, its missing parts supplied by reference TRBV2 and TRBJ2-1, is EPEVTQTPSHQVTQMGQEVILRCVPISNHLYFYWYRQILGQKVEFLVSFYNNEISEKSEIFDDQFSVERPDGSNFTLKIRSTKLEDSAMYFCASSETRRWDNEQFFGPGTRLTVL.

The chain couples TRBV12-3 or TRBV12-4 to TRBJ1-5; D not resolved. CDR3 length equals 13 residues. V was cut by 7 bases and J by 3 bases, with 10 bases left in between. The CDR3 sequence is CASMRGPNQPQHF. CDR3 DNA sequence: TGTGCCAGCATGAGAGGGCCCAATCAGCCCCAGCATTTT.

This chain uses TRBV24-1 with TRBJ1-2; tentative D call: TRBD1 (6 bases). Deletions cut 4 bases from V and 7 bases from J, with 9 bases between. The germline V gene has CDR1 KGHDR and CDR2 SFDVKD. The CDR3 is 12 amino acids. CDR3 sequence: CATSDPRGGYTF. CDR3 DNA: TGTGCCACCAGTGACCCCAGGGGTGGCTACACCTTC.

The chain carries TRBV28 and TRBJ1-3, with D perhaps TRBD1 (5 bases). The CDR3 is 18 amino acids. Trimming took off 1 base at V and 1 base at J, with 17 bases between the two ends. Germline assignment: CDR1 MDHEN and CDR2 SYDVKM. In nucleotides, the CDR3 is TGTGCCAGCAGTTTATCGGCGCAGGGTCGGATGTCTGGAAACACCATATATTTT. Translated, it gives CASSLSAQGRMSGNTIYF.

This clone was picked up a small number of times. The gene calls are TRBV19 and TRBJ2-5; tentative D call: TRBD1 (6 bases). The CDR3 runs to 15 residues. Deletions cut 5 bases from V and 0 bases from J, with 13 bases between. Germline-derived CDR1 and CDR2 are LNHDA and SQIVND (reference sequence). The CDR3 loop is CASSSRTEYQETQYF. CDR3 in DNA: TGTGCCAGTAGTTCCCGGACAGAGTACCAAGAGACCCAGTACTTC.

The chain has TRBV4-1 and TRBJ2-5; D call uncertain. Looked up from germline, CDR1 is MGHRA and CDR2 is YSYEKL. V was clipped by 1 base and J by 3 bases, with 9 bases between them. CDR3 length: 14 amino acids. The CDR3 DNA reads TGCGCCAGCAGCCAAGTAGAGTTAAAAGAGACCCAGTACTTC. It specifies CASSQVELKETQYF.

This clone occurred once. The chain uses TRBV6-4 and TRBJ2-4, with 11 bases that match TRBD2. The CDR3 covers 20 residues. Trimming at V came to 0 bases and at J to 0 bases, leaving 10 bases not matched to a gene. The germline CDR1 and CDR2 sequences are MRHNA and SNTAGT. The chain's CDR3 is CASSDSKLSGGAGAKNIQYF. Here the CDR3 DNA reads TGTGCCAGCAGTGACTCGAAGCTTAGCGGGGGGGCCGGAGCCAAAAACATTCAGTACTTC.

The rearrangement links TRBV27 to TRBJ1-6; perhaps TRBD1 as D (6 bases). Deletions cut 6 bases from V and 2 bases from J, with 17 bases between. The CDR3 has 17 amino acids. Germline CDR1 and CDR2: MNHEY and SMNVEV (reference sequence). CDR3 region: CASSPLRQGPYNSPLHF. As DNA, the CDR3 is TGTGCCAGCAGCCCACTCCGGCAGGGGCCCTATAATTCACCCCTCCACTTT.

This clone was observed a handful of times. This chain connects TRBV30 to TRBJ1-2, with TRBD1 identical over 7 bases. The CDR3 spans 15 residues. Per germline, CDR1 GTSNPN and CDR2 SVGIG (reference sequence). The trim removed 4 bases at V and 4 bases at J, leaving 12 bases unmatched. The CDR3 loop is CAWIRGAGASYGYTF. The CDR3 DNA reads as TGTGCCTGGATCAGGGGGGCAGGAGCATCCTATGGCTACACCTTC.

This clone was observed a single time. V usage is TRBV7-9 and J usage is TRBJ2-7, with 13 bases aligning to TRBD2. The CDR3 has 16 amino acids. The V segment lost 5 bases and the J segment 4 bases; nucleotides outside the gene matches: 8. Germline V lookup: CDR1 SEHNR, CDR2 FQNEAQ (reference sequence). The CDR3 DNA sequence: TGTGCCAGCAGCCTCCGACTAGCGGGGGGTTCGTACGAGCAGTACTTC. Protein: CASSLRLAGGSYEQYF.

CDR3 DNA sequence: TGTGCCAGCAACCCTCCACAGGGGGTCCTTAGCAATCAGCCCCAGCATTTT. Its translation is CASNPPQGVLSNQPQHF. The V call is TRBV28, the J call TRBJ1-5; 8 bases map to TRBD1. CDR1 MDHEN and CDR2 SYDVKM come from the germline V gene. The CDR3 runs to 17 residues. Trimming took 7 bases from V and 0 from J; bases not matched to a gene: 11.

This clone has only one observation. The CDR3 DNA reads as TGTGCCAGCAGCTTAACGACAGGGCTGGGCTATGGCTACACCTTC. Translated, it gives CASSLTTGLGYGYTF. The chain combines TRBV7-9 with TRBJ1-2, with 7 bases aligning to TRBD1. The CDR3 has 15 residues. The J segment lost 4 bases and the V segment lost 2 bases, leaving 7 bases of the junction unmatched. CDR1 is SEHNR, CDR2 FQNEAQ, per germline (reference sequence).

This chain links TRBV18 with TRBJ2-5; D might be TRBD1 (6 bases). CDR1 is KGHSH, CDR2 LQKENI, per germline. V was pared by 6 bases and J by 4 bases, with 15 bases between. The CDR3 contains 14 residues. The CDR3 nucleotides read TGTGCCAGCTCGTCAGGACAGTCCCCAGAGACCCAGTACTTC. It translates to CASSSGQSPETQYF.

The rearrangement links TRBV29-1 to TRBJ2-5; possible D gene TRBD2, 5 bases. Germline loops: CDR1 SQVTM, CDR2 ANQGSEA. With 2 bases removed from V and 5 bases from J, the gap between germline ends came to 9 bases. This CDR3 comprises 12 residues. The CDR3 loop reads CSVERRRETQYF. CDR3 nucleotides: TGCAGCGTTGAACGGCGGAGGGAGACCCAGTACTTC.

CDR3 residues: CASSATGTSGGISEQFF. CDR3 nucleotides: TGTGCCAGCAGTGCCACAGGGACTAGCGGGGGCATCAGTGAGCAGTTCTTC. J is TRBJ2-1 and V is TRBV27, with 14 bases fitting TRBD2. V lost 5 bases to trimming and J lost 9 bases; unmatched junction nucleotides: 12. The CDR3 loop spans 17 amino acids. CDR1 is MNHEY, CDR2 SMNVEV, per germline (reference sequence).

This chain links TRBV19 with TRBJ1-3, with D tentatively TRBD1 (6 bases). CDR3 length: 15 amino acids. With 5 bases removed from V and 0 bases from J, the gap between germline ends came to 11 bases. The germline gives CDR1 LNHDA, CDR2 SQIVND (reference sequence). CDR3 sequence reads: CASSLRTASGNTIYF. DNA of the CDR3: TGTGCCAGTAGTCTGCGGACAGCCTCTGGAAACACCATATATTTT.

This clone has only one observation. CDR3 bases: TGTGCCAGCAGTGACAGGGGGCTCGCCCACGAGCAGTACTTC. Amino acids: CASSDRGLAHEQYF. V and J are TRBV6-1 and TRBJ2-7; TRBD1 agrees at 8 bases. Germline trimming cut 3 bases from V and 5 bases from J; bases unmatched to any gene: 6. Looked up from germline, CDR1 is MNHNS and CDR2 is SASEGT. The CDR3 has 14 residues.

There are a few counts of this clone. The chain links TRBV5-1 to TRBJ2-3; 7 positions agree with TRBD1. CDR1 is SGHRS, CDR2 YFSETQ, per germline. V trimming: 2 bases; J trimming: 0 bases; junction bases outside the gene matches: 9. The CDR3 is made up of 17 amino acids. The CDR3 reads CASSFMTGSLSTDTQYF. The CDR3 DNA follows: TGCGCCAGCAGCTTTATGACAGGGTCCCTTAGCACAGATACGCAGTATTTT.

The CDR3 DNA follows: TGTGCCAGCAGCGTAGCTACGAACACTGAAGCTTTCTTT. This encodes CASSVATNTEAFF. The chain uses TRBV9 and TRBJ1-1, with D uncertain. The CDR3 length is 13 residues. Germline CDR1 reads SGDLS; CDR2 reads YYNGEE. V gave up 0 bases and J gave up 1 base, with 4 bases separating them.

This chain uses TRBV9 with TRBJ2-5; a possible D gene is TRBD2 (5 bases). The length of the CDR3 is 14 residues. The V end was cut by 0 bases, the J end by 4 bases, with 10 bases between. Looked up from germline, CDR1 is SGDLS and CDR2 is YYNGEE. The CDR3 DNA reads as TGTGCCAGCAGCGTAGCCTTGCGGGCAGAGACCCAGTACTTC. Encoded protein: CASSVALRAETQYF.

Concerning this clone itself: The junction shows a germline mismatch at one end, possibly a read error. The J gene is TRBJ1-5, the V gene TRBV12-5; D remains ambiguous. Germline V CDR1 and CDR2: LGHNT, FRNRAP. This CDR3 is built from 15 residues. CDR3 amino acids: CASGLAGISDQPQHF. The CDR3 nucleotides are TGTGCTAGTGGTTTGGCTGGCATTAGCGATCAGCCCCAGCATTTT.

This clone was counted once. The chain's CDR3 is CASSFLGQALGGAQYF. DNA of the CDR3: TGTGCCAGCAGCTTTTTGGGCCAGGCCCTCGGGGGGGCCCAGTACTTC. J is TRBJ2-5 and V is TRBV5-4; 8 bases line up with TRBD2. This CDR3 contains 16 residues. Germline V gives CDR1 SGHNT, CDR2 YYREEE (reference sequence). Germline trimming cut 2 bases from V and 9 bases from J; bases unmatched to any gene: 15.